This passage covers 27 T cell receptor beta chains from one sample sequenced in a study of blood T cell repertoires in COVID-19. Generated by immunoSEQ multiplex PCR, the TCRdb table keeps only in-frame clones and is missing some. The table lists 300,000 to 350,000 clones, 87% of them singletons. The sequencing sample was made of peripheral blood. Receptors originate from a woman aged 45-60 years with COVID-19, enrolled during active disease.

The rearrangement links TRBV7-9 to TRBJ2-1, with D uncertain. CDR1 is SEHNR, CDR2 FQNEAQ, per germline (reference sequence). This CDR3 is 15 amino acids long. V gave up 5 bases and J gave up 7 bases, with 18 bases separating them. DNA for the CDR3: TGTGCCAGCAGCCCCCAGGATGACGGCCGGAATGAGCAGTTCTTC. It specifies CASSPQDDGRNEQFF.

This sequence joins TRBV29-1 and TRBJ1-1; TRBD1 aligns across 8 bases. This CDR3 region has 11 residues. Trimming took 7 bases from V and 3 from J; bases not matched to a gene: 1. Germline loops: CDR1 SQVTM, CDR2 ANQGSEA. CDR3 in DNA: TGCAGCGCGACAGGGGACACTGAAGCTTTCTTT. Its translation is CSATGDTEAFF.

This clone appeared once. The gene calls are TRBV6-1 and TRBJ1-4; D remains unclear. V shed 1 base and J shed 10 bases, with 16 bases lying between them. The CDR3 has 15 amino acids. CDR1 is MNHNS and CDR2 is SASEGT in the germline V gene. For the CDR3, the DNA is TGTGCCAGCAGTGAAGGAAGCATAACAGCCGGAAAACTGTTTTTT. It codes for CASSEGSITAGKLFF.

The V and J genes are TRBV5-4 and TRBJ2-7, with 11 bases lining up with TRBD1. Trimming removed 4 bases from V and 2 bases from J; junction bases left unmatched: 11. The germline gives CDR1 SGHNT, CDR2 YYREEE (reference sequence). The CDR3 loop spans 17 amino acids. The CDR3 DNA reads as TGTGCCAGCAGCGTCGAGTCGGGACAGGGGGATCCCTACGAGCAGTACTTC. Translated: CASSVESGQGDPYEQYF.

This clone was observed once. The V and J genes are TRBV5-4 and TRBJ2-3; TRBD2 might be the D (5 bases). Per germline, CDR1 SGHNT and CDR2 YYREEE (reference sequence). CDR3 length: 17 amino acids. Trimming pared 6 bases from V and 6 bases from J, leaving 26 bases between. CDR3 amino acids: CASTKHADFLTHDTQYF. The CDR3 bases are TGTGCCAGCACTAAACACGCGGACTTTCTAACCCACGATACGCAGTATTTT.

This clone was found once. V is TRBV5-1 and J is TRBJ1-3; tentative D call: TRBD1 (6 bases). The CDR3 is made up of 19 amino acids. The germline gives CDR1 SGHRS, CDR2 YFSETQ. Trimming pared 2 bases from V and 0 bases from J, leaving 21 bases between. CDR3 DNA sequence: TGCGCCAGCAGCTTCAGGTTCTTGGATACAGGGAGCTCTGGAAACACCATATATTTT. Residues: CASSFRFLDTGSSGNTIYF.

The gene calls are TRBV15 and TRBJ2-3, with D possibly being TRBD2 (5 bases). CDR1 LNHNV and CDR2 YYDKDF come from the germline V gene (reference sequence). V was pared by 0 bases and J by 0 bases, with 10 bases between. The CDR3 totals 16 residues. CDR3 sequence reads: CATSRDRGLSTDTQYF. In nucleotides, the CDR3 is TGTGCCACCAGCAGAGATAGAGGACTCAGCACAGATACGCAGTATTTT.

The V gene is TRBV6-5, the J gene TRBJ1-5; a weak D match, TRBD1 (6 bases). Trimming pared 4 bases from V and 7 bases from J, leaving 11 bases between. CDR1 is MNHEY and CDR2 is SVGAGI in the germline V gene. This CDR3 is built from 13 residues. Here the CDR3 reads CASSWGRGQPQHF. The CDR3 DNA reads as TGTGCCAGCAGTTGGGGGAGGGGGCAGCCCCAGCATTTT.

The chain employs TRBV19 and TRBJ2-1; 8 bases agree with TRBD1. This CDR3 spans 17 amino acids. After removal of 3 bases from V and 8 bases from J, the junction contained 15 bases not matched to a gene. Germline V lookup: CDR1 LNHDA, CDR2 SQIVND (reference sequence). The CDR3 coding sequence is TGTGCCAGTAGTATGGGACAGGACTGGGTCTCAGTGGATGAGCAGTTCTTC. This encodes CASSMGQDWVSVDEQFF.

V usage is TRBV7-8 and J usage is TRBJ1-1, with D hard to call. In germline, CDR1 is SGHVS, CDR2 FQNEAQ. CDR3 length equals 16 residues. Trimming shortened V by 0 bases and J by 3 bases, and 14 bases separated the two germline ends. The CDR3 spells CASSLAHNGGDTEAFF. DNA for the CDR3: TGTGCCAGCAGCTTAGCCCATAACGGCGGGGACACTGAAGCTTTCTTT.

This chain joins TRBV11-2 and TRBJ1-2; 9 nucleotides align to TRBD1. This CDR3 has 18 amino acids. Trimming cost V 6 bases and J 0 bases; bases outside gene matches: 14. Germline assignment: CDR1 SGHAT and CDR2 FQNNGV. CDR3 region: CASSSSGTGWVANYGYTF. The CDR3 DNA is TGTGCCAGCAGTTCCTCCGGGACAGGGTGGGTTGCTAACTATGGCTACACCTTC.

The chain joins TRBV30 to TRBJ2-7; 10 bases are a match to TRBD1. The V segment lost 5 bases and the J segment 5 bases; nucleotides outside the gene matches: 3. CDR1 is GTSNPN and CDR2 is SVGIG in the germline V gene (reference sequence). This CDR3 has 12 amino acids. The CDR3 sequence: CAWDRGQHEQYF. CDR3 coding DNA: TGTGCCTGGGACAGGGGGCAGCACGAGCAGTACTTC.

The chain carries TRBV27 and TRBJ2-7; D is perhaps TRBD2 (6 bases). The CDR3 sequence is 14 residues long. The germline V gene has CDR1 MNHEY and CDR2 SMNVEV (reference sequence). V lost 4 bases to trimming and J lost 7 bases, with 17 bases between them. The CDR3 bases are TGTGCCAGCAGTTCGGGACTGGTGTTTACGGAGCAGTACTTC. This codes for CASSSGLVFTEQYF.

The chain carries TRBV3-1 (or the pseudogene TRBV3-2) and TRBJ2-5, with 8 bases fitting TRBD2. Germline assignment: CDR1 LGHDT and CDR2 YNNKEL (reference sequence). With V trimmed by 0 bases and J by 5 bases, 14 bases remained unmatched. The CDR3 runs to 18 residues. The CDR3 DNA reads TGTGCCAGCAGCCAAGAAAATCAAGGAGCGGGAGATTGGGAGACCCAGTACTTC. It specifies CASSQENQGAGDWETQYF.

The J gene is TRBJ2-3, the V gene TRBV4-3; D gene ambiguous. Trimming took 3 bases from V and 5 from J, leaving 18 bases between them. This CDR3 spans 16 amino acids. Germline V lookup: CDR1 LGHNA, CDR2 YSLEER. This chain's CDR3 is CASSQRATHQRDTQYF. The CDR3 nucleotides read TGCGCCAGCAGCCAGAGAGCGACCCATCAACGAGATACGCAGTATTTT.

Comments on this clone: Germline and junction disagree at one end, which may indicate a read error. The chain couples TRBV6-5 to TRBJ2-1, with D hard to call. The germline V gene has CDR1 MNHEY and CDR2 SVGAGI. This CDR3 is 11 amino acids long. The CDR3, as DNA: TGTGCCAGCAGAAACTACGATGAGCAGTTCTTC. Encoded protein: CASRNYDEQFF.

V is TRBV27 and J is TRBJ2-1; 12 bases align to TRBD1. V was pared by 1 base and J by 7 bases, with 5 bases of the junction left unmatched. Germline V gene sequence: CDR1 MNHEY, CDR2 SMNVEV (reference sequence). The CDR3 spans 16 residues. The CDR3 sequence is CASSLLGTGGRNEQFF. DNA for the CDR3: TGTGCCAGCAGTTTATTGGGGACAGGGGGCCGTAATGAGCAGTTCTTC.

This sequence joins TRBV5-1 and TRBJ2-1; 7 bases are a match to TRBD1. Per germline, CDR1 SGHRS and CDR2 YFSETQ. The junction had 2 bases not matched to a gene; V was cut back by 2 bases and J by 3 bases. This CDR3 is built from 14 residues. The CDR3 bases are TGCGCCAGCAGCTTCCGGGACAGCTACAATGAGCAGTTCTTC. Protein sequence: CASSFRDSYNEQFF. Complete variable domain (other parts from reference TRBV5-1 and TRBJ2-1): KAGVTQTPRYLIKTRGQQVTLSCSPISGHRSVSWYQQTPGQGLQFLFEYFSETQRNKGNFPGRFSGRQFSNSRSEMNVSTLELGDSALYLCASSFRDSYNEQFFGPGTRLTVL.

The genes are TRBV6-2 or TRBV6-3 and TRBJ1-5; D might be TRBD1 (6 bases). The CDR3 totals 17 residues. The germline V gene has CDR1 MNHEY and CDR2 SVGEGT. Trimming cost V 4 bases and J 1 base, with 17 bases left between them. The CDR3 loop is CASSFSNSQGSNQPQHF. For the CDR3, the DNA is TGTGCCAGCAGTTTTTCCAACTCTCAGGGGAGCAATCAGCCCCAGCATTTT.

The rearrangement links TRBV7-9 to TRBJ1-1; D unclear. CDR1 and CDR2 (germline): SEHNR, FQNEAQ (reference sequence). This CDR3 is built from 14 residues. V gave up 2 bases and J gave up 5 bases, with 12 bases separating them. This CDR3 is CASSLLMVGTEAFF. The CDR3 nucleotides read TGTGCCAGCAGCTTACTCATGGTCGGGACTGAAGCTTTCTTT.

The rearrangement uses TRBV6-1 and TRBJ1-2, with D tentatively TRBD1 (5 bases). This CDR3 is built from 14 residues. Between the trimmed V and J ends, which lost 3 bases and 4 bases, there was a span of 12 bases. Germline values: CDR1 MNHNS, CDR2 SASEGT. The DNA of the CDR3 is TGTGCCAGCAGTGACACGACAGCCATCTATGGCTACACCTTC. The encoded protein is CASSDTTAIYGYTF.

This chain links TRBV5-1 with TRBJ2-2; TRBD1 matches 11 bases. The germline V gene has CDR1 SGHRS and CDR2 YFSETQ. V dropped 3 bases and J dropped 3; count of bases not matched to a gene: 4. The CDR3 sequence is 16 residues long. The CDR3 protein is CASSSAGQGDTGELFF. The CDR3 nucleotides read TGCGCCAGCAGCTCGGCGGGACAGGGGGACACCGGGGAGCTGTTTTTT.

Concerning this clone itself: At one end the junction does not follow the germline gene, possibly because of a read error. V and J are TRBV19 and TRBJ1-2, with 8 bases that match TRBD1. The CDR3 is made up of 11 amino acids. The germline CDR1 and CDR2 sequences are LNHDA and SQIVND (reference sequence). The CDR3 is CASAGDRQYSF. The CDR3, as DNA: TGTGCCAGTGCCGGGGACAGGCAGTATTCTTTC.

The rearrangement links TRBV3-1 (or the pseudogene TRBV3-2) to TRBJ2-1; weak D call: TRBD1 (6 bases). Germline V gene data show CDR1 as LGHDT and CDR2 as YNNKEL (reference sequence). Trimming took 3 bases from V and 9 from J, leaving 9 bases between them. This CDR3 is built from 12 residues. The CDR3 bases are TGTGCCAGCAGCCAGCCCAGGGGTGAGCAGTTCTTC. It encodes CASSQPRGEQFF.

This chain connects TRBV7-2 to TRBJ2-1; 9 bases fit TRBD2. This CDR3 has 17 amino acids. The junction had 15 bases not matched to a gene; V was cut back by 5 bases and J by 7 bases. The germline gives CDR1 SGHTA, CDR2 FQGNSA. The CDR3 DNA sequence: TGTGCCAGCAGCGAAAGGGGACTCGCGGGAGGGCCGAATGAGCAGTTCTTC. This sequence encodes CASSERGLAGGPNEQFF.

J is TRBJ2-5 and V is TRBV5-1, with a possible D match to TRBD1 (6 bases). The CDR3 is 13 residues long. Germline-derived CDR1 and CDR2 are SGHRS and YFSETQ. The ends were cut back, 3 bases at V and 5 bases at J, with 11 bases in the middle. CDR3 residues: CASSYGQSETQYF. The CDR3 nucleotides are TGCGCCAGCAGCTACGGACAGTCGGAGACCCAGTACTTC.

This clone was recorded once. The chain employs TRBV27 and TRBJ2-5, with TRBD1 matching over 8 bases. In germline, CDR1 is MNHEY, CDR2 SMNVEV (reference sequence). V lost 5 bases to trimming and J lost 11 bases; unmatched junction nucleotides: 7. This CDR3 region has 12 residues. In DNA, the CDR3 is TGTGCCAGCAGTCTCCGGACAGGGCAACAGTACTTC. As protein: CASSLRTGQQYF.